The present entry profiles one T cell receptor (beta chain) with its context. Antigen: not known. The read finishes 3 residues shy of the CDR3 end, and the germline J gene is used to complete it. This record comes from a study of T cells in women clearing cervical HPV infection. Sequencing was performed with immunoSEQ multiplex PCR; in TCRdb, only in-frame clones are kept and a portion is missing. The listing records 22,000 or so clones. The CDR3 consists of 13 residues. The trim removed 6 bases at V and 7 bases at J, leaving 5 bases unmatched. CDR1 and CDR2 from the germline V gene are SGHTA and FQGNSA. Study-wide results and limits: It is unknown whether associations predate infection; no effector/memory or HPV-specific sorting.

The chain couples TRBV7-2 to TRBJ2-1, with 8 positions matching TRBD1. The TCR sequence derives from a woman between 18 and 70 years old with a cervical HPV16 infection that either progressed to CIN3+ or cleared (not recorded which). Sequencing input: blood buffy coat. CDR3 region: CASRLRQGNEQFF. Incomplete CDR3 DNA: TGTGCCAGCAGGTTACGACAGGGGAATGAG.